This T cell receptor beta chain emerged from a study of blood T cell repertoires in COVID-19. Generated by immunoSEQ multiplex PCR, the TCRdb table keeps only in-frame clones and is missing some. The table shows 65,000 to 85,000 clones, with approximately 89% occurring only once. The origin of this receptor is a human donor in a cohort sampled during active COVID-19. Sequencing used peripheral blood.

The CDR3 DNA is TGCGCCAGCAGTTCGTCGACATTTGGTAATGAAAAACTGTTTTTT. Translated: CASSSSTFGNEKLFF. The V gene is TRBV5-1, the J gene TRBJ1-4; no clear D. The CDR3 extends over 15 amino acids. Germline V gives CDR1 SGHRS, CDR2 YFSETQ. Trimming took off 5 bases at V and 4 bases at J, with 15 bases between the two ends.